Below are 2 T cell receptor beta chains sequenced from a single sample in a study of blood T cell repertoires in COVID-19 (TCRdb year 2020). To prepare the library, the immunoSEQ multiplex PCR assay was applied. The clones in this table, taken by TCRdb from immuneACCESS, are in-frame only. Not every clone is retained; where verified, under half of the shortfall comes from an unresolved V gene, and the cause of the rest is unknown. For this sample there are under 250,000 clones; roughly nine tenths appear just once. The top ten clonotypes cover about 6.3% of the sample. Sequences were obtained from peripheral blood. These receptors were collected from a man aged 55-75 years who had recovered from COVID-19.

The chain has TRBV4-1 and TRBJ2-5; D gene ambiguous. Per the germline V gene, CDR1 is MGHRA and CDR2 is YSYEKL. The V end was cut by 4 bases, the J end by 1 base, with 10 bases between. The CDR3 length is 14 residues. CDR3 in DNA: TGCGCCAGCAGCCCCAGTCCCCCCCAAGAGACCCAGTACTTC. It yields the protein CASSPSPPQETQYF.

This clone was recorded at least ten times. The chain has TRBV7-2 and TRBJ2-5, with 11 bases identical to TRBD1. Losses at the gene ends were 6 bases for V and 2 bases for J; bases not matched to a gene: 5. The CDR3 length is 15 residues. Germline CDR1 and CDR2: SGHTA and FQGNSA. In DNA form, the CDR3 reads TGTGCCAGCAGAAGCGGGACAGGGGGACAAGAGACCCAGTACTTC. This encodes CASRSGTGGQETQYF. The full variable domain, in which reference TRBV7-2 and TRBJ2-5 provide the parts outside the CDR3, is GAGVSQSPSNKVTEKGKDVELRCDPISGHTALYWYRQSLGQGLEFLIYFQGNSAPDKSGLPSDRFSAERTGGSVSTLTIQRTQQEDSAVYLCASRSGTGGQETQYFGPGTRLLVL.